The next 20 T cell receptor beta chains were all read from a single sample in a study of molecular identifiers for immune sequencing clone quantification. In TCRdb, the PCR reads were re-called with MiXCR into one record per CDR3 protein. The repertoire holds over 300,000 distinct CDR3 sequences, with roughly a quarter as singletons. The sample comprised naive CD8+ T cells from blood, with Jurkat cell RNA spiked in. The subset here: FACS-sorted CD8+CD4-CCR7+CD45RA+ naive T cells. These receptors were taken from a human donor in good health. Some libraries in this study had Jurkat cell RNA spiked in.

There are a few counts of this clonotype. CDR3 sequence: CASSYSISWNTEAFF. The CDR3 coding sequence is TGTGCCAGCAGTTACTCGATCTCCTGGAACACTGAAGCTTTCTTT. This chain joins TRBV6-5 and TRBJ1-1; D is ambiguous. Germline CDR1 reads MNHEY; CDR2 reads SVGAGI. The CDR3 is made up of 15 amino acids. V lost 0 bases, J lost 1 base, and 9 bases lay in between.

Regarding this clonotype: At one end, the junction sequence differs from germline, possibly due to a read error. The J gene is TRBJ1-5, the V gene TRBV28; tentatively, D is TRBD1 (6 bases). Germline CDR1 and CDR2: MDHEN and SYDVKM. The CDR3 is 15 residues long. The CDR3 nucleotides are TGTGCCTGCAGTTTATACAGGGTTAGCAATCAGCCCCAGCATTTT. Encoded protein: CACSLYRVSNQPQHF.

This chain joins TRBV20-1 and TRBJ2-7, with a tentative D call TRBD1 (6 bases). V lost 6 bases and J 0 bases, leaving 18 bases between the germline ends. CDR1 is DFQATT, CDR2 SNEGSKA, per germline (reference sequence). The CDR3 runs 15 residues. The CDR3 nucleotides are TGCAGTGCCTGGGTTGGGCAGGGGAACTCCTACGAGCAGTACTTC. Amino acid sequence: CSAWVGQGNSYEQYF.

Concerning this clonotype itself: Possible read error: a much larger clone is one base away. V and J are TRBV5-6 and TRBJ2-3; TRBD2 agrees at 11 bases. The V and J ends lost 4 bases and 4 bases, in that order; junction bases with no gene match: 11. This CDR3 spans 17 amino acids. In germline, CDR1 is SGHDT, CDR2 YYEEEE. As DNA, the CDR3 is TGTGCCAGCAGCCCGGGACTAGCGGAGCCTAGCGCAGATACGCAGTATTTT. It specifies CASSPGLAEPSADTQYF.

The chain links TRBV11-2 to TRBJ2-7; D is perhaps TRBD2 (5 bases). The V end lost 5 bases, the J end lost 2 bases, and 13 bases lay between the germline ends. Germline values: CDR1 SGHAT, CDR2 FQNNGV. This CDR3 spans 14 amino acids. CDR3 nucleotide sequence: TGTGCCAGCAGCCCCCCCGGGGAAACCTACGAGCAGTACTTC. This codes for CASSPPGETYEQYF.

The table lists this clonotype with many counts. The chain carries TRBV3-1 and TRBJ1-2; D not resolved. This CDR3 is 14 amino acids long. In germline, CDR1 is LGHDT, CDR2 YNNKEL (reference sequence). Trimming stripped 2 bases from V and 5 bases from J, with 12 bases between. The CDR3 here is CASSQSYGEYGYTF. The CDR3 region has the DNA TGTGCCAGCAGCCAAAGTTATGGGGAGTATGGCTACACCTTC.

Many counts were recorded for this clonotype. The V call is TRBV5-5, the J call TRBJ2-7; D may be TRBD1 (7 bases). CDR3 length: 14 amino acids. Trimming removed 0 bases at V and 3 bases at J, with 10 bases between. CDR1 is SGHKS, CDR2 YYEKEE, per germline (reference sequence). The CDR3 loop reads CASSLAQGGYEQYF. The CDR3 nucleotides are TGTGCCAGCAGCTTGGCCCAGGGGGGCTACGAGCAGTACTTC.

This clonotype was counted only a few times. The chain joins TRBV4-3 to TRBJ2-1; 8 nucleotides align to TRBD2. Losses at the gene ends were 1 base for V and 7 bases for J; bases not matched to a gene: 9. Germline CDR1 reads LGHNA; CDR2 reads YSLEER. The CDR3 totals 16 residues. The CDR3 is CASSQGTSLEVNEQFF. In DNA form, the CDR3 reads TGCGCCAGCAGCCAAGGGACTAGCTTAGAGGTTAATGAGCAGTTCTTC.

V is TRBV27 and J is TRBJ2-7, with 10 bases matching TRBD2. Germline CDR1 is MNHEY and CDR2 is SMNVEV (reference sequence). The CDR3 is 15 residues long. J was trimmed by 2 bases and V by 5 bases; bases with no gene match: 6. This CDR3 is CASSIRTSGPYEQYF. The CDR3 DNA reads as TGTGCCAGCAGTATACGGACTAGCGGACCCTACGAGCAGTACTTC.

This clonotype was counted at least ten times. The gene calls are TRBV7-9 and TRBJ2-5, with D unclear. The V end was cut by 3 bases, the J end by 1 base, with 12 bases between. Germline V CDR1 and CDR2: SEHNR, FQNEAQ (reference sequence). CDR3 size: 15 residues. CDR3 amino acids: CASSFGPYVQETQYF. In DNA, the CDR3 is TGTGCCAGCAGCTTCGGGCCCTACGTCCAAGAGACCCAGTACTTC.

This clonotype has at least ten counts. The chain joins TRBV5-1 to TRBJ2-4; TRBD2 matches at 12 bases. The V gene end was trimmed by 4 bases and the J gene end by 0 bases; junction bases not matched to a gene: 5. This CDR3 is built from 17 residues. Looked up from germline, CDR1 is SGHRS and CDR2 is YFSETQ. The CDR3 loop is CASSQGLAGVAKNIQYF. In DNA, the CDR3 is TGCGCCAGCAGCCAGGGACTAGCGGGCGTAGCCAAAAACATTCAGTACTTC.

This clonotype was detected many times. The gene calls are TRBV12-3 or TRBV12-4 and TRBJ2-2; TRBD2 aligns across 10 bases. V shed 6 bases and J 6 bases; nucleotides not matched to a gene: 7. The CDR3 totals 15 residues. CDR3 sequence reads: CASSPTSGFAGELFF. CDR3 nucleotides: TGTGCCAGCAGCCCGACTAGCGGGTTCGCCGGGGAGCTGTTTTTT.

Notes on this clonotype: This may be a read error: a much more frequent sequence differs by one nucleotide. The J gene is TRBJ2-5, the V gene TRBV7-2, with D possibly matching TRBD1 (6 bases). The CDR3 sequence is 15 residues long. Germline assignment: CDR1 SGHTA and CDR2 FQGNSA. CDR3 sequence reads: CVSSYNPTGQETQYF. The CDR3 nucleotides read TGTGTCAGCAGCTACAACCCGACAGGTCAAGAGACCCAGTACTTC. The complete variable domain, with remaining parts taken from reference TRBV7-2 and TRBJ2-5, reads GAGVSQSPSNKVTEKGKDVELRCDPISGHTALYWYRQSLGQGLEFLIYFQGNSAPDKSGLPSDRFSAERTGGSVSTLTIQRTQQEDSAVYLCVSSYNPTGQETQYFGPGTRLLVL.

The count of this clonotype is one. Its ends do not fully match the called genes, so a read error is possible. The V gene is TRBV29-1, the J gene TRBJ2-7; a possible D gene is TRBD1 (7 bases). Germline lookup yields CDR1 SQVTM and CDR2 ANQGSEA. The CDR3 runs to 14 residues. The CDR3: CSVEGGDRTYKQYF. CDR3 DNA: TGCAGCGTTGAAGGGGGGGACAGAACCTACAAGCAGTACTTC.

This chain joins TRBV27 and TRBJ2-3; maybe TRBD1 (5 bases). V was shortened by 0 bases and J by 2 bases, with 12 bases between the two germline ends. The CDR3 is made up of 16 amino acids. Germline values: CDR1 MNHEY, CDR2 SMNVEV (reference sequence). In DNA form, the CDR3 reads TGTGCCAGCAGTTTATCTCCCAGGGTCTACACAGATACGCAGTATTTT. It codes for CASSLSPRVYTDTQYF.

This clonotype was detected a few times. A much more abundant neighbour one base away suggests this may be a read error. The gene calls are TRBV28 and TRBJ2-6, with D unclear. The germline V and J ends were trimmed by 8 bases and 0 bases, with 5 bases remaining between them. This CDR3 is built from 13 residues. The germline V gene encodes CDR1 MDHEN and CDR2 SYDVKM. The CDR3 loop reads CASESSGANVLTF. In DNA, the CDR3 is TGTGCCAGCGAATCCTCTGGGGCCAACGTCCTGACTTTC.

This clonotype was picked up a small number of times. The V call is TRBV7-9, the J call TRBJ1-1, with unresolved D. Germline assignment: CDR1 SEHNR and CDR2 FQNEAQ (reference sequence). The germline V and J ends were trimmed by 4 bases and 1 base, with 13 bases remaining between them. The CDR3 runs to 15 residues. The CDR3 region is CASSSNLPENTEAFF. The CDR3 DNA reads TGTGCCAGCAGCTCAAACCTTCCTGAGAACACTGAAGCTTTCTTT.

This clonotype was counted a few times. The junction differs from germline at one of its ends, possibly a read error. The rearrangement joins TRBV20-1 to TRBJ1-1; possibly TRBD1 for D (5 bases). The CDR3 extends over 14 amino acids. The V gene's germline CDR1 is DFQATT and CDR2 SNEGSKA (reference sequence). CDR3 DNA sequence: TGCAGTGCTAGGACAAATAGGGGTGGCACTGAAGTTTTCTTT. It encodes CSARTNRGGTEVFF.

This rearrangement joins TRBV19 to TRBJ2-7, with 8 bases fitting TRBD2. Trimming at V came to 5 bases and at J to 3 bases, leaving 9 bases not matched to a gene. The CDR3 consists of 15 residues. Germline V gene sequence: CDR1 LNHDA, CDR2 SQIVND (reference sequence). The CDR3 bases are TGTGCCAGTAGTCTTGGGACTAGGGCTTACTACGAGCAGTACTTC. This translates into CASSLGTRAYYEQYF.

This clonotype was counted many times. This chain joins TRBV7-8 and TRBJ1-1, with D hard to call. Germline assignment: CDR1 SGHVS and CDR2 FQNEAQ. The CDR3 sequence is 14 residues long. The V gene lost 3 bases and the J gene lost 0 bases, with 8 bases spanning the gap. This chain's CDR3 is CASSLPSMNTEAFF. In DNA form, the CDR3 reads TGTGCCAGCAGCTTGCCCTCCATGAACACTGAAGCTTTCTTT.